The 32 T cell receptor beta chains below were found in one sample sequenced in a study of immune heterogeneity within non-small cell lung tumors (dated by TCRdb to about 2018). For sequencing, a HiSeq X Ten was employed. The TCR beta CDR3 region was amplified with a multiplex PCR system whose first round of approximately 11 cycles used 32 V-gene forward primers and 13 J-gene reverse primers. Using fastp trimming at Q25 and MiXCR clonotype assembly, TCRdb reanalyzed the public sequencing data and kept in-frame beta chains. A single entry per CDR3 protein holds the most common genes and DNA from its merged rows. Within this sample are thousands of distinct CDR3 sequences, with 27% of them counted one time only. In total, the top ten clones hold around an eighth of the sample. Genomic DNA extracted from bulk tumor tissue served as TCR template, with 600 to 700 ng gDNA amplified per sample. During surgery, multiple biopsies were taken from each primary tumor, with sampling sites spaced as far apart as possible within the tumor mass. The study cohort was described as untreated and was composed of newly diagnosed NSCLC cases undergoing curative surgery.

Sequenced sample: lung tumor tissue. All receptors derive from a man aged 60 to 75 with non-small cell lung cancer.

A few counts support this clonotype. The rearrangement joins TRBV13 to TRBJ1-3; D is undetermined. Between the trimmed V and J ends, which lost 5 bases and 0 bases, there was a span of 11 bases. This CDR3 spans 15 amino acids. Germline values: CDR1 PRHDT, CDR2 FYEKMQ (reference sequence). The DNA of the CDR3 is TGTGCCAGCAGCGGCGGACGGAGCTCTGGAAACACCATATATTTT. As protein: CASSGGRSSGNTIYF.

Comment on this clonotype: Being one base from a much bigger clone, this may be a read error. The chain uses TRBV18 and TRBJ1-4, with D possibly being TRBD1 (6 bases). The V gene's germline CDR1 is KGHSH and CDR2 LQKENI. This CDR3 comprises 15 residues. As DNA, the CDR3 is TGTGCCAGCTCAGACATGAGGGGGGCTGGTGAAACACTGTTTTTT. This translates into CASSDMRGAGETLFF.

Comments on this clonotype: A much larger clonotype is one base distant, so this may be a read error. The rearrangement links TRBV20-1 to TRBJ2-2; D ambiguous. CDR1 is DFQATT, CDR2 SNEGSKA, per germline (reference sequence). The V and J ends lost 1 base and 5 bases respectively, with 20 bases between them. CDR3 size: 17 residues. The CDR3 sequence is CSARGKYVGHGTGELFF. CDR3 in DNA: TGCAGTGCTAGAGGGAAGTACGTGGGCCATGGGACCGGGGAGCTGTTTTTT.

About this clonotype: This could be a read error, since a much larger clone is one nucleotide away. The conserved phenylalanine or tryptophan normally closing the CDR3 is absent here, so this likely arose from a read error. The V and J genes are TRBV28 and TRBJ1-2, with D maybe TRBD1 (5 bases). The germline V and J ends were trimmed by 8 bases and 0 bases, with 16 bases remaining between them. The CDR3 sequence is 15 residues long. In germline, CDR1 is MDHEN, CDR2 SYDVKM. Written as DNA, the CDR3 is TGTGCCAGCGGGGGTTGGGGCAGCGCTAACTATGGCTACACCCTC. Protein product: CASGGWGSANYGYTL.

On this clonotype itself: A much larger clone differs from this one at a single base, so this may be a read error. The chain is built from TRBV4-2 and TRBJ2-7, with TRBD2 as a possible D gene (5 bases). Germline CDR1 is LGHNA and CDR2 is YNFKEQ. The CDR3 covers 12 residues. Written as DNA, the CDR3 is TGTGCCAGCGGCCAACGAGGGTACGAGCAGTACTTC. Translated: CASGQRGYEQYF.

For this clonotype: With a much larger clone just one base away, this may be a read error. The CDR3 DNA sequence: TGCAGCGTTGCATCCCCAGGGGGTAAGCAGTTCTTC. Its protein product is CSVASPGGKQFF. The V call is TRBV29-1, the J call TRBJ2-1; 7 bases map to TRBD1. There are 12 residues in the CDR3. Germline CDR1 reads SQVTM; CDR2 reads ANQGSEA. V gave up 4 bases and J gave up 11 bases; unmatched junction bases: 8.

The rearrangement uses TRBV5-1 and TRBJ2-5; D might be TRBD1 (5 bases). Germline V gene data show CDR1 as SGHRS and CDR2 as YFSETQ. V was shortened by 0 bases and J by 5 bases, with 11 bases between the two germline ends. The CDR3 extends over 14 amino acids. The CDR3 DNA follows: TGCGCCAGCAGCTTGGGCGTGACAGCCGAGACCCAGTACTTC. Encoded protein: CASSLGVTAETQYF. Complete variable domain (other parts from reference TRBV5-1 and TRBJ2-5): KAGVTQTPRYLIKTRGQQVTLSCSPISGHRSVSWYQQTPGQGLQFLFEYFSETQRNKGNFPGRFSGRQFSNSRSEMNVSTLELGDSALYLCASSLGVTAETQYFGPGTRLLVL.

Comments on this clonotype: One base away lies a much larger clone, so this may be a sequencing read error. The V gene is TRBV18, the J gene TRBJ2-1, with 10 bases lining up with TRBD1. This CDR3 is 15 amino acids long. CDR1 and CDR2 from the germline V gene are KGHSH and LQKENI. CDR3 amino acids: CDSSPLTGTGDEQFF. The DNA of the CDR3 is TGTGACAGCTCACCGCTGACCGGGACAGGGGATGAGCAGTTCTTC.

This clonotype appeared a few times. The final CDR3 position lacks the conserved phenylalanine or tryptophan, pointing to a likely read error. The chain couples TRBV7-3 to TRBJ2-3; D is possibly TRBD1 or TRBD2 (5 bases each). The CDR3 runs to 12 residues. CDR1 and CDR2 (germline): SGHTA, FQGTGA. This CDR3 reads CASGDPADTQYY. The CDR3 nucleotides read TGTGCCAGTGGGGACCCCGCAGATACACAGTATTAT.

The J gene is TRBJ2-7, the V gene TRBV5-1, with 7 bases lining up with TRBD1. Trimming cost V 1 base and J 5 bases; bases outside gene matches: 9. CDR3 length equals 15 residues. Germline V CDR1 and CDR2: SGHRS, YFSETQ. This CDR3 is CASSLLYGDSNEQYF. DNA of the CDR3: TGCGCCAGCAGCTTGCTGTACGGGGACAGCAACGAGCAGTACTTC.

The rearrangement joins TRBV5-6 to TRBJ2-7; the match to TRBD1 covers 7 bases. Germline V gene sequence: CDR1 SGHDT, CDR2 YYEEEE. The CDR3 is 15 residues long. J gave up 4 bases and V 0 bases, and 7 bases lay outside the gene matches. This chain's CDR3 is CASSLVDRDGYEQYF. As DNA, the CDR3 is TGTGCCAGCAGCTTGGTTGACAGGGATGGATACGAGCAGTACTTC.

This clonotype is deemed medium-sized. The chain employs TRBV20-1 and TRBJ2-7, with 11 bases aligning to TRBD2. With V trimmed by 0 bases and J by 6 bases, 7 bases remained unmatched. The CDR3 extends over 15 amino acids. CDR1 is DFQATT, CDR2 SNEGSKA, per germline (reference sequence). The CDR3 loop is CSARDISGRAPEQYF. Here the CDR3 DNA reads TGCAGTGCTAGAGATATTAGCGGGAGGGCCCCCGAGCAGTACTTC.

With regard to this clonotype: This may be a read error, as it is one base from a much larger clone. The chain uses TRBV15 and TRBJ1-2; no clear D gene. From germline, CDR1 is LNHNV and CDR2 YYDKDF (reference sequence). The CDR3 spans 16 residues. Trimming removed 0 bases from V and 2 bases from J, with 13 bases in between. In DNA, the CDR3 is TGTGCCACCAGCAGAGATATTTCGGCAAGCAACTATGGCTACACCTTC. Amino acids: CATSRDISASNYGYTF.

This rearrangement joins TRBV18 to TRBJ2-5; 7 bases agree with TRBD2. Germline V lookup: CDR1 KGHSH, CDR2 LQKENI. V lost 3 bases, J lost 3 bases, and 4 bases stayed unmatched. There are 14 residues in the CDR3. The CDR3 sequence is CASSPRTREETQYF. The CDR3 DNA reads TGTGCCAGCTCACCGCGGACTAGAGAAGAGACCCAGTACTTC.

This clonotype was detected only a few times. The gene calls are TRBV20-1 and TRBJ2-1, with 10 bases lining up with TRBD2. This CDR3 has 15 amino acids. Germline values: CDR1 DFQATT, CDR2 SNEGSKA (reference sequence). J gave up 3 bases and V 8 bases, and 10 bases lay outside the gene matches. Written as DNA, the CDR3 is TGCAGTACTCGACGAACTAGCGGGGACTACAATGAGCAGTTCTTC. Encoded protein: CSTRRTSGDYNEQFF.

Details on this clonotype: A junction boundary mismatches the germline segment, possibly from a read error. This chain links TRBV9 with TRBJ2-3; a weak D match, TRBD2 (6 bases). Germline V CDR1 and CDR2: SGDLS, YYNGEE. The CDR3 sequence is 14 residues long. This chain's CDR3 is CASSLTGEADSQYF. Here the CDR3 DNA reads TGTGCCAGCAGCCTAACGGGAGAGGCAGATTCGCAGTATTTT.

By sample share, this clonotype is medium-sized. V gene TRBV28 combines with J gene TRBJ1-2; a possible D gene is TRBD1 (6 bases). Trimming removed 6 bases from V and 4 bases from J, with 12 bases in between. CDR3 length equals 13 residues. Germline values: CDR1 MDHEN, CDR2 SYDVKM. For the CDR3, the DNA is TGTGCCAGCAGGGGCGGGGGCTTCTATGGCTACACCTTC. It encodes CASRGGGFYGYTF.

The chain combines TRBV28 with TRBJ2-3; the match to TRBD1 covers 11 bases. Germline loops: CDR1 MDHEN, CDR2 SYDVKM. J was trimmed by 3 bases and V by 4 bases; bases with no gene match: 12. This CDR3 has 18 amino acids. CDR3 amino acids: CASSSLSGQGAPTDTQYF. CDR3 coding DNA: TGTGCCAGCAGTTCCCTGAGCGGACAGGGGGCGCCGACAGATACGCAGTATTTT. Full variable domain (missing parts from reference TRBV28 and TRBJ2-3): DVKVTQSSRYLVKRTGEKVFLECVQDMDHENMFWYRQDPGLGLRLIYFSYDVKMKEKGDIPEGYSVSREKKERFSLILESASTNQTSMYLCASSSLSGQGAPTDTQYFGPGTRLTVL.

The gene calls are TRBV5-4 and TRBJ1-1; TRBD1 matches 7 bases. The germline CDR1 and CDR2 sequences are SGHNT and YYREEE (reference sequence). Losses at the gene ends were 0 bases for V and 7 bases for J; bases not matched to a gene: 3. The CDR3 is 13 residues long. The CDR3 sequence is CASSLETGYEAFF. The CDR3 DNA sequence: TGTGCCAGCAGCTTGGAGACAGGGTATGAAGCTTTCTTT.

Only one count was recorded for this clonotype. It may be a read error: a sequence one base away is much more abundant. The chain recombines TRBV11-1 with TRBJ2-2; 8 bases map to TRBD2. The CDR3 loop spans 15 amino acids. CDR1 is SGHAT, CDR2 FQDESV, per germline (reference sequence). The CDR3: CATSQREGSAGELFF. The DNA of the CDR3 is TGTGCCACCAGCCAACGGGAGGGATCGGCCGGGGAGCTGTTTTTT.

This clonotype is labeled medium-sized. The chain carries TRBV19 and TRBJ2-3; 11 positions agree with TRBD2. This CDR3 region has 16 residues. V lost 5 bases to trimming and J lost 6 bases; unmatched junction nucleotides: 10. In germline, CDR1 is LNHDA, CDR2 SQIVND (reference sequence). As DNA, the CDR3 is TGTGCCAGTAGTCCACTACTAGCGGGAGTTAGGGATACGCAGTATTTT. This codes for CASSPLLAGVRDTQYF.

Points on this clonotype: The conserved closing phenylalanine or tryptophan is absent in this CDR3, likely reflecting a read error. This sequence joins TRBV20-1 and TRBJ1-6; 8 bases are a match to TRBD1. V shed 0 bases and J 7 bases; nucleotides not matched to a gene: 8. Germline lookup yields CDR1 DFQATT and CDR2 SNEGSKA (reference sequence). CDR3 size: 16 residues. The CDR3 sequence: CSARDRETGENSPLHL. For the CDR3, the DNA is TGCAGTGCTAGAGATCGGGAGACAGGGGAGAATTCACCCCTCCACCTT.

By share, this clonotype counts as medium-sized (0.01 to 0.1%). The rearrangement uses TRBV5-1 and TRBJ2-7; 7 nucleotides line up with TRBD1. With 5 bases clipped from V and 3 bases from J, the junction kept 2 bases outside the gene matches. The CDR3 sequence is 12 residues long. CDR1 SGHRS and CDR2 YFSETQ come from the germline V gene. The CDR3 sequence is CASRDRFYEQYF. For the CDR3, the DNA is TGCGCCAGCAGGGACAGGTTCTACGAGCAGTACTTC.

V and J are TRBV20-1 and TRBJ2-1, with a tentative D call TRBD2 (5 bases). V was trimmed by 6 bases and J by 14 bases, leaving 17 bases between them. Germline loops: CDR1 DFQATT, CDR2 SNEGSKA (reference sequence). The CDR3 length is 11 residues. The chain's CDR3 is CSALAGFVEFF. As DNA, the CDR3 is TGCAGTGCCTTGGCGGGTTTTGTGGAGTTCTTC.

This clonotype came up a few times. V usage is TRBV24-1 and J usage is TRBJ2-1; D is perhaps TRBD2 (5 bases). The CDR3 loop spans 15 amino acids. The V gene lost 7 bases and the J gene lost 5 bases, with 17 bases spanning the gap. Germline CDR1 is KGHDR and CDR2 is SFDVKD. Here the CDR3 reads CATSSGTPAHNEQFF. The CDR3 region has the DNA TGTGCCACCAGCAGCGGCACCCCGGCCCACAATGAGCAGTTCTTC.

J is TRBJ1-4 and V is TRBV6-5; 10 nucleotides agree with TRBD1. Unmatched junction bases numbered 4, after V lost 4 bases and J lost 5 bases. The CDR3 length is 15 residues. The germline V gene has CDR1 MNHEY and CDR2 SVGAGI. The CDR3 is CASSWGQGLNEKLFF. In nucleotides, the CDR3 is TGTGCCAGCAGTTGGGGACAGGGGCTGAATGAAAAACTGTTTTTT.

By proportion, this clonotype is large. A read error may produce the germline difference seen at one junction end. V and J are TRBV6-1 and TRBJ1-2; D unresolved. This CDR3 has 17 amino acids. Germline lookup yields CDR1 MNHNS and CDR2 SASEGT. The CDR3 here is CASGEGTMPESWYGYTF. As DNA, the CDR3 is TGTGCCAGCGGTGAGGGAACCATGCCAGAAAGTTGGTATGGCTACACCTTC.

This clonotype was seen a handful of times. CDR3 residues: CAISETYTGELFF. The DNA of the CDR3 is TGTGCCATCAGTGAAACTTACACCGGGGAGCTGTTTTTT. The chain links TRBV10-3 to TRBJ2-2; no reliable D call. Germline-derived CDR1 and CDR2 are ENHRY and SYGVKD. This CDR3 comprises 13 residues. Between the trimmed V and J ends, which lost 3 bases and 3 bases, there was a span of 5 bases.

This clonotype appeared a single time. One base away lies a much larger clone, so this may be a sequencing read error. V and J are TRBV29-1 and TRBJ2-1; 10 bases are shared with TRBD1. V lost 6 bases and J lost 11; bases outside the gene matches: 10. This CDR3 is built from 13 residues. Germline V CDR1 and CDR2: SQVTM, ANQGSEA. CDR3 in amino acids: CSVVPTGGDQQFF. For the CDR3, the DNA is TGCAGCGTGGTCCCGACAGGGGGCGATCAGCAGTTCTTC.

The rearrangement uses TRBV11-2 and TRBJ2-5; TRBD1 aligns across 7 bases. Germline-derived CDR1 and CDR2 are SGHAT and FQNNGV. J was trimmed by 5 bases and V by 9 bases; bases with no gene match: 6. The CDR3 extends over 12 amino acids. The CDR3 coding sequence is TGTGCCAGAACCCGACAGGGTGAGACCCAGTACTTC. Translating gives CARTRQGETQYF.

Turning to this clonotype: A single base separates this from a much larger clone, so it may be a read error. The chain couples TRBV11-2 to TRBJ2-7; possible D gene TRBD2, 5 bases. The CDR3 is 17 amino acids. CDR1 SGHAT and CDR2 FQNNGV come from the germline V gene. The CDR3, as DNA: TGTGCCAGTAGCTTAGGTCCGGAGGCGGCTTACACCTACGAGCGGTACTTC. Encoded protein: CASSLGPEAAYTYERYF. Filled out from reference TRBV11-2 and TRBJ2-7, the complete variable domain reads EAGVAQSPRYKIIEKRQSVAFWCNPISGHATLYWYQQILGQGPKLLIQFQNNGVVDDSQLPKDRFSAERLKGVDSTLKIQPAKLEDSAVYLCASSLGPEAAYTYERYFGPGTRLTVT.

This sequence joins TRBV20-1 and TRBJ1-1; 10 bases are shared with TRBD1. Germline V gene sequence: CDR1 DFQATT, CDR2 SNEGSKA (reference sequence). This CDR3 has 16 amino acids. V was pared by 0 bases and J by 1 base, with 5 bases of the junction left unmatched. The CDR3 sequence: CSARDRQGAGNTEAFF. The DNA of the CDR3 is TGCAGTGCTAGAGATCGACAGGGGGCCGGGAACACTGAAGCTTTCTTT.